The rows below give T cell receptor beta chains drawn from one sample of a study of cytomegalovirus exposure and HLA in healthy donors. Produced via immunoSEQ multiplex PCR; TCRdb's table is partial and in-frame only. Counted here are 90,000 to 110,000 clones, 73% occurring once; the ten biggest clones make up roughly 8%. The specimen sequenced was PBMCs. The origin of the receptors is a man aged 40-55 years in good health and CMV-seronegative. Each CDR3 is given with its conserved first and last residue. Fields, in order: clone size, D gene, V gene, J gene, CDR3 DNA, CDR3 protein. D genes are given only for firm matches. Some rows mark clone size as missing; the rest say once, few, many or name a class of expanded clone.

clone_size: -
d_call: TRBD2
v_call: TRBV6-1
j_call: TRBJ2-3
cdr3_nt: TGTGCCAGCAGTGAACTAGCGGGGGCCGATACGCAGTATTTT
cdr3_aa: CASSELAGADTQYF

clone_size: -
d_call: -
v_call: TRBV29-1
j_call: TRBJ1-2
cdr3_nt: TGCAGCGTCTACCCGACAGTACCTGGCTACACCTTC
cdr3_aa: CSVYPTVPGYTF

clone_size: -
d_call: -
v_call: TRBV10-3
j_call: TRBJ1-3
cdr3_nt: TGTGCCATCAGGGACAGTCCTGGAAACACCATATATTTT
cdr3_aa: CAIRDSPGNTIYF

clone_size: -
d_call: -
v_call: TRBV15
j_call: TRBJ2-3
cdr3_nt: TGTGCCACCAGCAGTCTCGACTACCGGAGCACAGATACGCAGTATTTT
cdr3_aa: CATSSLDYRSTDTQYF

clone_size: -
d_call: -
v_call: TRBV6-5
j_call: TRBJ1-4
cdr3_nt: TGTGCCAGCAGAAAATACGGTGCAACTAATGAAAAACTGTTTTTT
cdr3_aa: CASRKYGATNEKLFF

clone_size: few
d_call: -
v_call: TRBV6-6
j_call: TRBJ2-7
cdr3_nt: TGTGCCAGCAGTTCCCCGGGATGGCGCGAGCAGTACTTC
cdr3_aa: CASSSPGWREQYF

clone_size: -
d_call: -
v_call: TRBV11-2
j_call: TRBJ2-7
cdr3_nt: TGTGCCAGCAGTTTAAGAGGCGAGCAGTACTTC
cdr3_aa: CASSLRGEQYF

clone_size: -
d_call: TRBD1
v_call: TRBV7-9
j_call: TRBJ1-1
cdr3_nt: TGTGCCAGCAGCGCCCGGACAGGGGTGAACACTGAAGCTTTCTTT
cdr3_aa: CASSARTGVNTEAFF

clone_size: -
d_call: -
v_call: TRBV6-1
j_call: TRBJ2-2
cdr3_nt: TGTGCCAGCAGCTCGGAGCTCACCGGGGAGCTGTTTTTT
cdr3_aa: CASSSELTGELFF

clone_size: -
d_call: TRBD2
v_call: TRBV5-8
j_call: TRBJ2-7
cdr3_nt: TGTGCCAGCAGCTTCGCTAGCGGGGGCTACGAGCAGTACTTC
cdr3_aa: CASSFASGGYEQYF

clone_size: -
d_call: -
v_call: TRBV15
j_call: TRBJ1-5
cdr3_nt: TGTGCCACCAGCAGAGACATAGACACCTATAGCAATCAGCCCCAGCATTTT
cdr3_aa: CATSRDIDTYSNQPQHF

clone_size: few
d_call: -
v_call: TRBV4-2
j_call: TRBJ1-5
cdr3_nt: TGTGCCAGCAGCCAAGCCAGGGCAAGCAATCAGCCCCAGCATTTT
cdr3_aa: CASSQARASNQPQHF

clone_size: -
d_call: TRBD2
v_call: TRBV11-2
j_call: TRBJ2-5
cdr3_nt: TGTGCCAGCAGCTTAGTCGGGGGGTACCAAGAGACCCAGTACTTC
cdr3_aa: CASSLVGGYQETQYF

clone_size: -
d_call: -
v_call: TRBV7-3
j_call: TRBJ2-5
cdr3_nt: TGTGCCAGCAGCCCCCGCCCGCAGGTGGAGACCCAGTACTTC
cdr3_aa: CASSPRPQVETQYF

clone_size: -
d_call: -
v_call: TRBV30
j_call: TRBJ2-7
cdr3_nt: TGTGCCTGGAGGGGGGGTTACGAGCAGTACTTC
cdr3_aa: CAWRGGYEQYF

clone_size: -
d_call: TRBD2
v_call: TRBV29-1
j_call: TRBJ2-2
cdr3_nt: TGCAGCGCCCTGACGGGGGGAAACACCGGGGAGCTGTTTTTT
cdr3_aa: CSALTGGNTGELFF

clone_size: few
d_call: -
v_call: TRBV19
j_call: TRBJ2-7
cdr3_nt: TGTGCCAGTAGCCAGACAGCGAGCTCCTACGAGCAGTACTTC
cdr3_aa: CASSQTASSYEQYF

clone_size: -
d_call: -
v_call: TRBV2
j_call: TRBJ1-2
cdr3_nt: TGTGCCAGCAGTGACAGCACAGTTCCTAACTATGGCTACACCTTC
cdr3_aa: CASSDSTVPNYGYTF

clone_size: -
d_call: -
v_call: TRBV5-6
j_call: TRBJ2-2
cdr3_nt: TGTGCCAGCAGCTTGGGCGGGTCGGGAGTTACCACCGGGGAGCTGTTTTTT
cdr3_aa: CASSLGGSGVTTGELFF

clone_size: -
d_call: -
v_call: TRBV7-8
j_call: TRBJ2-1
cdr3_nt: TGTGCCAGCAGCCTACCTTCCAATGAGCAGTTCTTC
cdr3_aa: CASSLPSNEQFF

clone_size: -
d_call: TRBD1
v_call: TRBV5-1
j_call: TRBJ1-3
cdr3_nt: TGCGCCAGCAGCTTGGAGGGGGCTAGCTCTGGAAACACCATATATTTT
cdr3_aa: CASSLEGASSGNTIYF

clone_size: -
d_call: -
v_call: TRBV19
j_call: TRBJ1-5
cdr3_nt: TGTGCCAGTAATAGAGGTCGGGGAAGCAATCAGCCCCAGCATTTT
cdr3_aa: CASNRGRGSNQPQHF

clone_size: -
d_call: TRBD1
v_call: TRBV13
j_call: TRBJ1-1
cdr3_nt: TGTGCCAGCAGCCCAGGGACAGCTAATGTGGACACTGAAGCTTTCTTT
cdr3_aa: CASSPGTANVDTEAFF

clone_size: -
d_call: -
v_call: TRBV16
j_call: TRBJ1-2
cdr3_nt: TGTGCCAGCAGCCATAGAAACAGGGCTGGCTACACCTTC
cdr3_aa: CASSHRNRAGYTF

clone_size: -
d_call: -
v_call: TRBV7-2
j_call: TRBJ1-3
cdr3_nt: TGTGCCAGCAGTCCACAGGTCTCTGGAAACACCATATATTTT
cdr3_aa: CASSPQVSGNTIYF

clone_size: -
d_call: TRBD1
v_call: TRBV6-1
j_call: TRBJ1-1
cdr3_nt: TGTGCCAGCAGTGAACCGACAGGGGGCGTTAGGGGCACTGAAGCTTTCTTT
cdr3_aa: CASSEPTGGVRGTEAFF

clone_size: -
d_call: -
v_call: TRBV5-1
j_call: TRBJ1-3
cdr3_nt: TGCGCCAGCAGCCCCACCGGGGGGGTCTCTGGAAACACCATATATTTT
cdr3_aa: CASSPTGGVSGNTIYF

clone_size: few
d_call: TRBD1
v_call: TRBV7-2
j_call: TRBJ1-5
cdr3_nt: TGTGCCAGCAGCTTCGGGACAGGCAATCAGCCCCAGCATTTT
cdr3_aa: CASSFGTGNQPQHF

clone_size: -
d_call: -
v_call: TRBV27
j_call: TRBJ1-1
cdr3_nt: TGTGCCAGCAGTTTATTTGCAGGGGTTATGAACACTGAAGCTTTCTTT
cdr3_aa: CASSLFAGVMNTEAFF

clone_size: -
d_call: TRBD1
v_call: TRBV19
j_call: TRBJ1-2
cdr3_nt: TGTGCCAGTAGTACCGGGACAGGGGATAACTATGGCTACACCTTC
cdr3_aa: CASSTGTGDNYGYTF

clone_size: -
d_call: -
v_call: TRBV4-2
j_call: TRBJ1-3
cdr3_nt: TGTGCCAGCAGCCAAGACAGGGGTGGAAACACCATATATTTT
cdr3_aa: CASSQDRGGNTIYF

clone_size: once
d_call: -
v_call: TRBV10-3
j_call: TRBJ1-1
cdr3_nt: TGTGCCATCAGTGTGGGAGGGGTTACTGAAGCTTTCTTT
cdr3_aa: CAISVGGVTEAFF

clone_size: few
d_call: -
v_call: TRBV12-2
j_call: TRBJ1-1
cdr3_nt: TGTGCAAGTCGCCCCAATAGGGGGCGCGGAGAGAACACTGAAGCTTTCTTT
cdr3_aa: CASRPNRGRGENTEAFF

clone_size: -
d_call: TRBD2
v_call: TRBV9
j_call: TRBJ2-1
cdr3_nt: TGTGCCAGCAGCCCCAGCGGGGGGGTGTCCTCCTACAATGAGCAGTTCTTC
cdr3_aa: CASSPSGGVSSYNEQFF

clone_size: -
d_call: -
v_call: TRBV18
j_call: TRBJ1-5
cdr3_nt: TGTGCCAGCTCACGGCAGGGCGCAGGGTATAGCAATCAGCCCCAGCATTTT
cdr3_aa: CASSRQGAGYSNQPQHF

clone_size: -
d_call: TRBD2
v_call: TRBV5-1
j_call: TRBJ2-5
cdr3_nt: TGCGCCAGCAGCTTGATGGCTAGCGGGGGGAAACAAGAGACCCAGTACTTC
cdr3_aa: CASSLMASGGKQETQYF

clone_size: few
d_call: -
v_call: TRBV4-2
j_call: TRBJ1-1
cdr3_nt: TGTGCCAGCAGCCAAATAGAACAGGGGAACACTGAAGCTTTCTTT
cdr3_aa: CASSQIEQGNTEAFF

clone_size: -
d_call: TRBD1
v_call: TRBV9
j_call: TRBJ1-5
cdr3_nt: TGTGCCAGCAGCGTAGTTAGGACAGGGGTCGATCAGCCCCAGCATTTT
cdr3_aa: CASSVVRTGVDQPQHF

clone_size: -
d_call: TRBD1
v_call: TRBV29-1
j_call: TRBJ2-1
cdr3_nt: TGCAGCGTCTTGGGACAGACCAATGAGCAGTTCTTC
cdr3_aa: CSVLGQTNEQFF

clone_size: -
d_call: -
v_call: TRBV5-8
j_call: TRBJ2-3
cdr3_nt: TGTGCCAGCAGCTTCGGGAACACGCAGTATTTT
cdr3_aa: CASSFGNTQYF

clone_size: -
d_call: TRBD2
v_call: TRBV6-5
j_call: TRBJ2-7
cdr3_nt: TGTGCCAGCAGTTACAGCGGGGCACGCTCCTACGAGCAGTACTTC
cdr3_aa: CASSYSGARSYEQYF

clone_size: -
d_call: -
v_call: TRBV9
j_call: TRBJ2-3
cdr3_nt: TGTGCCAGCAGCGTAAGGCAGGAATCCACAGATACGCAGTATTTT
cdr3_aa: CASSVRQESTDTQYF

clone_size: -
d_call: -
v_call: TRBV2
j_call: TRBJ2-2
cdr3_nt: TGTGCCAGCAGAAAAGGGGACATTGAAACCGGGGAGCTGTTTTTT
cdr3_aa: CASRKGDIETGELFF

clone_size: -
d_call: TRBD2
v_call: TRBV6-1
j_call: TRBJ2-1
cdr3_nt: TGTGCCAGCAGTGACGGACTAGCGGGGGGGCCCGATGAGCAGTTCTTC
cdr3_aa: CASSDGLAGGPDEQFF

clone_size: once
d_call: -
v_call: TRBV19
j_call: TRBJ2-2
cdr3_nt: TGTGCCAGTACAGGGATGGGCACCGGGGAGCTGTTTTTT
cdr3_aa: CASTGMGTGELFF

clone_size: -
d_call: -
v_call: TRBV6-5
j_call: TRBJ2-5
cdr3_nt: TGTGCCAGCAGCCCGGGACTCCAGTACCAAGAGACCCAGTACTTC
cdr3_aa: CASSPGLQYQETQYF

clone_size: -
d_call: -
v_call: TRBV11-3
j_call: TRBJ1-1
cdr3_nt: TGTGCCAGCAGCTGGGCGTCAGACACTGAAGCTTTCTTT
cdr3_aa: CASSWASDTEAFF

clone_size: -
d_call: TRBD1
v_call: TRBV6-1
j_call: TRBJ2-5
cdr3_nt: TGTGCCAGCAGAACAGGGGGCTGGGAGACCCAGTACTTC
cdr3_aa: CASRTGGWETQYF

clone_size: -
d_call: -
v_call: TRBV2
j_call: TRBJ2-7
cdr3_nt: TGTGCCAGCAGTGGGAAGGGGGACGAGCAGTACTTC
cdr3_aa: CASSGKGDEQYF

clone_size: -
d_call: TRBD2
v_call: TRBV5-6
j_call: TRBJ2-2
cdr3_nt: TGTGCCAGCAGCCAGGCTCCGGGACTAGTTTTGTCCGGGGAGCTGTTTTTT
cdr3_aa: CASSQAPGLVLSGELFF